The sequence of this T cell receptor (beta chain) was determined in a study of T-cell memory formation after mild COVID-19. Study-wide context: Each donor largely had its own TCR clusters.

TCRdb re-derived calls from the 5' RACE reads in MiXCR, one entry per CDR3 protein. The sample has approximately 390,000 distinct CDR3 sequences, 15% to 20% seen once. With regard to this clonotype: Its cognate antigen is unknown.

Germline V lookup: CDR1 SGHTA, CDR2 FQGNSA. There are 15 residues in the CDR3. Notes on the study in general: Contracting CD4+ clones sat mainly in CM and EM; CD8+ in EMRA. Clones contracting over day 15 to 85 were CD4/CD8 balanced, with later expanders leaning CD4+.

The sequence derives from a man younger than 35 who had mild COVID-19 (a few samples of this study predate the infection). Cell type and time point are not known. The specimen was PBMCs or a T cell subset sorted from them (not recorded which). The chain employs TRBV7-2 and TRBJ2-7; maybe TRBD2 (5 bases). CDR3 sequence: CASSLAGSDGYEQYV. Here the CDR3 DNA reads TGTGCCAGCAGCCTAGCCGGCTCAGACGGTTACGAGCAGTACGTC.